The sequence of this TCR beta chain was determined in a study of OX40 agonist ivuxolimab in advanced cancers. About the study: Administration of intravenous ivuxolimab to patients occurred every 2 weeks at 0.01 to 10 mg/kg.

Profiling relied on immunoSEQ multiplex PCR, and the TCRdb table lists in-frame clones only, not all of them. The table has tens of thousands of clones, around 87% seen once; the top ten hold 0.38%. The germline V gene has CDR1 SGHNT and CDR2 YYREEE (reference sequence). The length of the CDR3 is 17 residues. Trimming removed 2 bases from V and 2 bases from J; junction bases left unmatched: 7. This specimen was CD4+ or CD8+ T cells sorted from blood, taken in a trial of the OX40 agonist ivuxolimab. The gene calls are TRBV5-4 and TRBJ2-2; 9 bases are a match to TRBD2. The origin of this receptor is an adult with an advanced solid tumor such as melanoma, head and neck, liver or kidney cancer. CDR3 nucleotide sequence: TGTGCCAGCAGCTTCTTAGCGGGGGTACCTAACACCGGGGAGCTGTTTTTT. Its protein is CASSFLAGVPNTGELFF. Based on the CDR3 plus reference TRBV5-4 and TRBJ2-2, the full variable domain is ETGVTQSPTHLIKTRGQQVTLRCSSQSGHNTVSWYQQALGQGPQFIFQYYREEENGRGNFPPRFSGLQFPNYSSELNVNALELDDSALYLCASSFLAGVPNTGELFFGEGSRLTVL.